This is a list of T cell receptor beta chains from one sample in a study of blood T cell repertoires in COVID-19. Here immunoSEQ multiplex PCR was the method, and the copy in TCRdb shows in-frame clones only, minus some. The repertoire holds a few hundred thousand clones, about 80% seen once, with more than 15% in the top ten. Sample: peripheral blood. Receptors originate from a person in their 70s with COVID-19, enrolled during active disease. Both conserved end residues are part of each CDR3. A D gene is named only where the DNA matches it firmly. Clone size is shown for a subset of rows, as once, few, many or a class of expanded clone.

size,D,J,V,length,DNA,CDR3
NA,NA,TRBJ2-7,TRBV9,16,TGTGCCAGCAGCGTAGTTCGTGGGGCCAGGCTCTACGAGCAGTACTTC,CASSVVRGARLYEQYF
NA,NA,TRBJ2-3,TRBV11-3,13,TGTGCCAGCGGATGGGACTCCACAGATACGCAGTATTTT,CASGWDSTDTQYF
NA,TRBD1,TRBJ1-6,TRBV2,13,TGTGCCAGCGTAGGACAGGGGAATTCACCCCTCCACTTT,CASVGQGNSPLHF
NA,NA,TRBJ1-2,TRBV9,12,TGTGCCAGCAGCGTAGCGGGGGGTAGCTACACCTTC,CASSVAGGSYTF
NA,NA,TRBJ2-1,TRBV20-1,12,TGCAGTGCTACTGACCCCTCCCCTGAGCAGTTCTTC,CSATDPSPEQFF
NA,TRBD2,TRBJ2-3,TRBV4-3,17,TGCGCCAGCAGCCAAGATTTAGCGGGGGGGCCAGGAGATACGCAGTATTTT,CASSQDLAGGPGDTQYF
NA,TRBD2,TRBJ2-7,TRBV5-1,15,TGCGCCAGCAGCTTGGCACTAGCGGCCTCTTACGAGCAGTACTTC,CASSLALAASYEQYF
NA,NA,TRBJ2-5,TRBV5-6,12,TGTGCCAGCAGCCGAATAGCCGAGACCCAGTACTTC,CASSRIAETQYF
NA,NA,TRBJ1-4,TRBV7-9,15,TGTGCCAGCAGCTTAGCCCGACAGAATAATGAAAAACTGTTTTTT,CASSLARQNNEKLFF
NA,TRBD2,TRBJ2-3,TRBV7-3,16,TGTGCCAGCAGCTTAAACGGGAGGGCCTCCACAGATACGCAGTATTTT,CASSLNGRASTDTQYF
NA,NA,TRBJ2-1,TRBV2,11,TGTGCCAGCGAGCAGGTTCCAGAGCAGTTCTTC,CASEQVPEQFF
NA,NA,TRBJ1-2,TRBV7-3,15,TGTGCCAGCAGCTTAACGGGCGGGGGTTTGGCTGGCTACACCTTC,CASSLTGGGLAGYTF
NA,NA,TRBJ1-1,TRBV6-6,14,TGTGCCAGCAGTTACCGGAGGGGGAACACTGAAGCTTTCTTT,CASSYRRGNTEAFF
few,TRBD1,TRBJ1-2,TRBV6-5,15,TGTGCCAGCAGTTACTGGGACAGGGATTCGCCTGGCTACACCTTC,CASSYWDRDSPGYTF
NA,NA,TRBJ2-3,TRBV9,15,TGTGCCAGCAGCGGGGGGGACTTCTCCACAGATACGCAGTATTTT,CASSGGDFSTDTQYF
NA,NA,TRBJ2-3,TRBV18,12,TGTGCCAGCTCCAGGTCCACAGATACGCAGTATTTT,CASSRSTDTQYF
once,TRBD1,TRBJ1-2,TRBV6-6,15,TGTGCCAGCAGTGGACAGGGGAGGGTGGGCTATGGCTACACCTTC,CASSGQGRVGYGYTF
few,TRBD2,TRBJ2-1,TRBV7-7,15,TGTGCCAGCAGCTCCTCCCCAGCGGGAGGGGTAGAGCAGTTCTTC,CASSSSPAGGVEQFF
NA,NA,TRBJ2-3,TRBV20-1,15,TGCAGTGCTAGTTTAAGTGGGAGGAGCACAGATACGCAGTATTTT,CSASLSGRSTDTQYF
NA,NA,TRBJ1-2,TRBV19,17,TGTGCCAGTAGTAACCCTAGAGGGTTGAAGGGTGACTATGGCTACACCTTC,CASSNPRGLKGDYGYTF
NA,NA,TRBJ1-1,TRBV11-1,13,TGTGCCAGCAGCTTAGGACAGTACACTGAAGCTTTCTTT,CASSLGQYTEAFF
once,TRBD2,TRBJ2-1,TRBV7-8,17,TGTGCCAGCAGCTACACAACCGGGACTAGCGGGCCCAATGAGCAGTTCTTC,CASSYTTGTSGPNEQFF
NA,TRBD2,TRBJ2-7,TRBV7-6,15,TGTGCCAGCAGCTCCGGACTAGCGGGAGGCTACGAGCAGTACTTC,CASSSGLAGGYEQYF
NA,TRBD2,TRBJ2-1,TRBV6-5,13,TGTGCCAGTCTCGGGACTAGTCCCCCTGAGCAGTTCTTC,CASLGTSPPEQFF
NA,TRBD2,TRBJ2-1,TRBV5-1,17,TGCGCCAGCAGCACCGGGACTAGCGGGAGCTCCTACAATGAGCAGTTCTTC,CASSTGTSGSSYNEQFF
NA,NA,TRBJ1-5,TRBV2,14,TGTGCCAGCAAGGGGGAGACTAGCAATCAGCCCCAGCATTTT,CASKGETSNQPQHF
NA,TRBD1,TRBJ1-5,TRBV7-8,17,TGTGCCAGCAGCCACTCACCGGGACAGGGGGCGCATCAGCCCCAGCATTTT,CASSHSPGQGAHQPQHF
NA,TRBD1,TRBJ2-5,TRBV6-6,14,TGTGCCAGCAGTTGGGGACAGGAGCAAGAGACCCAGTACTTC,CASSWGQEQETQYF
NA,TRBD1,TRBJ1-5,TRBV7-8,18,TGTGCCAGCAGCTTAATGGCAGGGGGTTTCTCCCAAGGTCAGCCCCAGCATTTT,CASSLMAGGFSQGQPQHF
NA,TRBD1,TRBJ1-2,TRBV6-2/TRBV6-3,15,TGTGCCAGCAGTTACGTGAGGGGGCGCCTGGGAGGCTACACCTTC,CASSYVRGRLGGYTF
NA,TRBD1,TRBJ1-3,TRBV19,13,TGTGCCAGTAGGGGGACAGGGCGGAACACCATATATTTT,CASRGTGRNTIYF
NA,TRBD1,TRBJ2-7,TRBV24-1,15,TGTGCCACCAGTGATTCAGGACAGGGGTCCAACGAGCAGTACTTC,CATSDSGQGSNEQYF
NA,TRBD1,TRBJ2-2,TRBV19,14,TGTGCCAGTAGTATAGGAGGACAGGCCGGGGAGCTGTTTTTT,CASSIGGQAGELFF
NA,NA,TRBJ1-1,TRBV19,14,TGTGCCAGTAGTAGCCGGACAGAGAACACTGAAGCTTTCTTT,CASSSRTENTEAFF
once,NA,TRBJ2-2,TRBV19,17,TGTGCCAGTAGTCCCTCCCTCGCAGGGGCGGTTGCCGGGGAGCTGTTTTTT,CASSPSLAGAVAGELFF
NA,NA,TRBJ2-3,TRBV28,17,TGTGCCAGCAGCCCGGTGGGACTCCTTACCTTCACAGATACGCAGTATTTT,CASSPVGLLTFTDTQYF
NA,NA,TRBJ2-3,TRBV7-9,11,TGTGCCAGCAGCTTACTAGATACGCAGTATTTT,CASSLLDTQYF
NA,NA,TRBJ1-5,TRBV5-8,13,TGTGCCAGCAGCTTGTTTCGGGAACAGCCCCAGCATTTT,CASSLFREQPQHF
NA,NA,TRBJ1-6,TRBV5-6,16,TGTGCCAGCAGCTTGGCTAATCCGGGATCAGCCTCACCCCTCCACTTT,CASSLANPGSASPLHF
few,NA,TRBJ1-1,TRBV27,14,TGTGCCAGCAGTTTATGGCAGGGCAACACTGAAGCTTTCTTT,CASSLWQGNTEAFF